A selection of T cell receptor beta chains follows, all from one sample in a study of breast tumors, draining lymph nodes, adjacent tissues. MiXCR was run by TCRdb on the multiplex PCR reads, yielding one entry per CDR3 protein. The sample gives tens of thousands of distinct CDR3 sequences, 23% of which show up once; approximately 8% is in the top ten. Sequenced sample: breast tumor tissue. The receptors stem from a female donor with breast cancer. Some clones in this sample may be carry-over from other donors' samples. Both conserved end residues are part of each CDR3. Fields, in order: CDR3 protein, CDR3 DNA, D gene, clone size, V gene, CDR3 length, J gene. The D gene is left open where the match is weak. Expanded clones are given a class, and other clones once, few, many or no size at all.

CDR3aa: CSSRGASTDTQYF
CDR3nt: TGTTCCAGCCGGGGGGCTAGCACAGATACGCAGTATTTT
d_gene: .
abundance: .
v_gene: TRBV2
len: 13
j_gene: TRBJ2-3

CDR3aa: CASSMGLGGRAGDEQFF
CDR3nt: TGTGCCAGTAGTATGGGGCTAGGCGGGAGGGCCGGAGATGAGCAGTTCTTC
d_gene: TRBD2
abundance: few
v_gene: TRBV19
len: 17
j_gene: TRBJ2-1

CDR3aa: CASSPLDRTLHF
CDR3nt: TGTGCCAGCAGTCCCTTGGACAGGACCCTCCACTTT
d_gene: TRBD1
abundance: many
v_gene: TRBV27
len: 12
j_gene: TRBJ1-6

CDR3aa: CSASSSGSLYEQYF
CDR3nt: TGCAGTGCTTCCTCAAGCGGGAGCTTGTACGAGCAGTACTTC
d_gene: TRBD2
abundance: medium-sized
v_gene: TRBV20-1
len: 14
j_gene: TRBJ2-7

CDR3aa: CASTRAASSSYNEQFF
CDR3nt: TGTGCCAGCACCCGGGCAGCCTCAAGCTCCTACAATGAGCAGTTCTTC
d_gene: .
abundance: few
v_gene: TRBV7-2
len: 16
j_gene: TRBJ2-1

CDR3aa: CASSERGLATNEKLFF
CDR3nt: TGTGCCAGCAGTGAGCGGGGGCTGGCTACTAATGAAAAACTGTTTTTT
d_gene: .
abundance: few
v_gene: TRBV2
len: 16
j_gene: TRBJ1-4

CDR3aa: CASIGYQGQKPFF
CDR3nt: TGTGCCAGCATTGGGTACCAGGGACAAAAGCCGTTCTTC
d_gene: .
abundance: many
v_gene: TRBV6-1
len: 13
j_gene: TRBJ2-1

CDR3aa: CASSLGGEQYF
CDR3nt: TGTGCCAGCAGCCTGGGCGGCGAGCAGTACTTC
d_gene: .
abundance: medium-sized
v_gene: TRBV5-6
len: 11
j_gene: TRBJ2-7

CDR3aa: CASSYQQGAGEQYF
CDR3nt: TGTGCCAGCAGTTACCAGCAGGGGGCTGGCGAGCAGTACTTC
d_gene: TRBD1
abundance: many
v_gene: TRBV6-6
len: 14
j_gene: TRBJ2-7

CDR3aa: CAILPWAGRYEQYF
CDR3nt: TGTGCCATCCTTCCGTGGGCGGGGAGATACGAGCAGTACTTC
d_gene: .
abundance: many
v_gene: TRBV7-9
len: 14
j_gene: TRBJ2-7

CDR3aa: CASSAYEGNNEQFF
CDR3nt: TGTGCCAGCAGCGCCTACGAGGGCAACAATGAGCAGTTCTTC
d_gene: .
abundance: many
v_gene: TRBV9
len: 14
j_gene: TRBJ2-1

CDR3aa: CASRPGSGNTIYF
CDR3nt: TGCGCCAGCAGGCCAGGGAGTGGGAACACCATATATTTT
d_gene: .
abundance: many
v_gene: TRBV5-1
len: 13
j_gene: TRBJ1-3

CDR3aa: CASSLGRQSYEQYF
CDR3nt: TGTGCCAGCAGCTTAGGTCGGCAGAGCTACGAGCAGTACTTC
d_gene: .
abundance: many
v_gene: TRBV7-2
len: 14
j_gene: TRBJ2-7

CDR3aa: CASSNIAGGRQETQYF
CDR3nt: TGTGCCAGCAGCAACATCGCGGGGGGTCGACAAGAGACCCAGTACTTC
d_gene: TRBD2
abundance: .
v_gene: TRBV6-5
len: 16
j_gene: TRBJ2-5

CDR3aa: CASSLGGRSGGYTF
CDR3nt: TGTGCCAGCAGCTTGGGTGGCAGGTCGGGTGGCTACACCTTC
d_gene: .
abundance: many
v_gene: TRBV5-6
len: 14
j_gene: TRBJ1-2

CDR3aa: CASSEDVSSTDTQYF
CDR3nt: TGTGCCAGCAGTGAAGACGTATCTAGCACAGATACGCAGTATTTT
d_gene: .
abundance: .
v_gene: TRBV2
len: 15
j_gene: TRBJ2-3

CDR3aa: CASSSPGSSGDLRNEQFF
CDR3nt: TGTGCCAGCAGTTCCCCGGGGAGTAGCGGGGACCTAAGGAATGAGCAGTTCTTC
d_gene: TRBD2
abundance: .
v_gene: TRBV9
len: 18
j_gene: TRBJ2-1

CDR3aa: CASSEGKGASNEKLFF
CDR3nt: TGCGCCAGCAGTGAAGGAAAGGGGGCATCTAATGAAAAACTGTTTTTT
d_gene: TRBD1
abundance: many
v_gene: TRBV5-1
len: 16
j_gene: TRBJ1-4

CDR3aa: CASSSTGGAADTQYF
CDR3nt: TGCGCCAGCAGCTCCACAGGGGGCGCGGCAGATACGCAGTATTTT
d_gene: TRBD1
abundance: many
v_gene: TRBV5-1
len: 15
j_gene: TRBJ2-3

CDR3aa: CASSQVPPGLAGVYEQYF
CDR3nt: TGTGCCAGCAGCCAAGTCCCTCCGGGACTAGCGGGAGTCTACGAGCAGTACTTC
d_gene: TRBD2
abundance: many
v_gene: TRBV3-1
len: 18
j_gene: TRBJ2-7

CDR3aa: CASSFTGELFF
CDR3nt: TGTGCCAGCAGTTTCACCGGGGAGCTGTTTTTT
d_gene: .
abundance: many
v_gene: TRBV2
len: 11
j_gene: TRBJ2-2

CDR3aa: CAISEDRGWEQFF
CDR3nt: TGTGCCATCAGTGAGGACAGGGGATGGGAGCAGTTCTTC
d_gene: TRBD1
abundance: many
v_gene: TRBV10-3
len: 13
j_gene: TRBJ2-1

CDR3aa: CASSQGAVYNQPQHF
CDR3nt: TGTGCCAGCAGCCAAGGAGCGGTCTACAATCAGCCCCAGCATTTT
d_gene: .
abundance: many
v_gene: TRBV3-1
len: 15
j_gene: TRBJ1-5

CDR3aa: CASSQGRGANYGYTF
CDR3nt: TGTGCCAGCAGCCAAGGCAGGGGCGCTAACTATGGCTACACCTTC
d_gene: .
abundance: many
v_gene: TRBV3-1
len: 15
j_gene: TRBJ1-2

CDR3aa: CASNEGLAGGPSFF
CDR3nt: TGCGCCAGCAACGAGGGACTAGCGGGGGGGCCATCTTTCTTC
d_gene: TRBD2
abundance: many
v_gene: TRBV5-1
len: 14
j_gene: TRBJ2-1

CDR3aa: CASSLGQVRFQKLFF
CDR3nt: TGTGCCAGCAGTTTAGGTCAGGTCCGGTTTCAAAAACTGTTTTTT
d_gene: .
abundance: .
v_gene: TRBV28
len: 15
j_gene: TRBJ1-4

CDR3aa: CASSYGQGVQAFF
CDR3nt: TGTGCCAGCAGCTACGGACAGGGGGTGCAGGCTTTCTTT
d_gene: TRBD1
abundance: .
v_gene: TRBV5-4
len: 13
j_gene: TRBJ1-1

CDR3aa: CSARRGDYSGANVLTF
CDR3nt: TGCAGTGCTAGACGGGGGGACTACTCTGGGGCCAACGTCCTGACTTTC
d_gene: TRBD2
abundance: .
v_gene: TRBV20-1
len: 16
j_gene: TRBJ2-6

CDR3aa: CASSVSSSSSYEQYF
CDR3nt: TGTGCCAGCAGCGTGTCTTCCAGCAGCTCCTACGAGCAGTACTTC
d_gene: .
abundance: .
v_gene: TRBV9
len: 15
j_gene: TRBJ2-7

CDR3aa: CASSQRTSGRQTQYF
CDR3nt: TGTGCCAGCAGCCAACGGACTAGCGGGAGGCAGACCCAGTACTTC
d_gene: TRBD2
abundance: many
v_gene: TRBV5-4
len: 15
j_gene: TRBJ2-5

CDR3aa: CASSFGQNTEAFF
CDR3nt: TGTGCCAGCAGCTTTGGACAGAACACTGAAGCTTTCTTT
d_gene: .
abundance: once
v_gene: TRBV11-2
len: 13
j_gene: TRBJ1-1

CDR3aa: CASIWGSPGTDTQYF
CDR3nt: TGTGCCAGCATATGGGGGAGTCCCGGCACAGATACGCAGTATTTT
d_gene: .
abundance: many
v_gene: TRBV2
len: 15
j_gene: TRBJ2-3